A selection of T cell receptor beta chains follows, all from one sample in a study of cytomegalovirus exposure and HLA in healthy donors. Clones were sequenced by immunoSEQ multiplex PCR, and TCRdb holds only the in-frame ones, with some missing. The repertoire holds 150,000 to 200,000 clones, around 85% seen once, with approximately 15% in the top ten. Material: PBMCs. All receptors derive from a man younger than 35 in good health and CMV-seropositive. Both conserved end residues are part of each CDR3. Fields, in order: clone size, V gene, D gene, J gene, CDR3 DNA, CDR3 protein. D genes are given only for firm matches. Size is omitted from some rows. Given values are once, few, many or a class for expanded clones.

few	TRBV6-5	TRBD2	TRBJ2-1	TGTGCCAGCAGTTACCTAGCGGGGGCCAATGAGCAGTTCTTC	CASSYLAGANEQFF
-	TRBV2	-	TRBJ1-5	TGTGCCAGCAAGGGGGACAGCAATCAGCCCCAGCATTTT	CASKGDSNQPQHF
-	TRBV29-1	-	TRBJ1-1	TGCAGCGTTGTAAAAGGGGCAGCTGAAGCTTTCTTT	CSVVKGAAEAFF
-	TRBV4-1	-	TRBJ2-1	TGCGCCAGCAGCCAACCCAATAGCCTAGCGACTGAGCAGTTCTTC	CASSQPNSLATEQFF
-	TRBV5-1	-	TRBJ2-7	TGCGCCAGCAGCTTGAACGCTGGGGGGACAGCCGAGCAGTACTTC	CASSLNAGGTAEQYF
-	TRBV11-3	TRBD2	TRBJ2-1	TGTGCCAGCAGTTTTCACCCGGGACTAGAGTACAATGAGCAGTTCTTC	CASSFHPGLEYNEQFF
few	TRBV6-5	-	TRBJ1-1	TGTGCCAGCAGCACAGGGCTGAACACTGAAGCTTTCTTT	CASSTGLNTEAFF
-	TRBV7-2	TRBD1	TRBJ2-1	TGTGCCAGCAGCTCAAGGACAGGGTACTACAATGAGCAGTTCTTC	CASSSRTGYYNEQFF
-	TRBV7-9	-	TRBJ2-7	TGTGCCAGCAGCGGGGGGACCTACGAGCAGTACTTC	CASSGGTYEQYF
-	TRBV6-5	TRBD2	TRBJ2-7	TGTGCCAGCAGTAGTAGCGGGGGGGCGATAGGGCAGTACTTC	CASSSSGGAIGQYF
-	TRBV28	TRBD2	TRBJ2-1	TGTGCCAGCAGTTTTCAGCCGGGACTAGCGGGGGGGGCACCCAATGAGCAGTTCTTC	CASSFQPGLAGGAPNEQFF
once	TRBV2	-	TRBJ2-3	TGTGCCAGCAGTAGGGGATCAGATACGCAGTATTTT	CASSRGSDTQYF
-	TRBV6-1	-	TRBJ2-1	TGTGCCAGCAGTGCCTCTCGGGGAGGTTGGACAAATGAGCAGTTCTTC	CASSASRGGWTNEQFF
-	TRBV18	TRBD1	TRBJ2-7	TGTGCCAGCTCACGCGATCCCGGGACAGGGCTCGAGCAGTACTTC	CASSRDPGTGLEQYF
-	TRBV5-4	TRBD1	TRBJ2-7	TGTGCCAGCAGTTTCGGACAGGGCTTGGAGGAGCAGTACTTC	CASSFGQGLEEQYF